Below, 11 T cell receptor beta chains from the same sample are listed, as sequenced in a study of beta chain features in type 1 diabetes listed by TCRdb under 2018. The library was generated by the immunoSEQ multiplex PCR assay. The entire amount of isolated RNA was reverse transcribed using the High Capacity cDNA Reverse Transcription Kit, so the sequenced TCRB transcripts were expressed ones. TCRdb holds this immuneACCESS table with in-frame rearrangements only. Some clones are missing; in checked studies, unresolved V genes explain under half, and the rest has no known cause. In this sample the table shows about half a million clones, about an eighth of which occur a single time. The ten largest clones capture about 0.042% of the sample. The specimen was naive CD4+ T cells from blood. Sample cell subset or site, as interpreted from the label and publication: true naive CD4+ T cells. Receptors originate from a woman younger than 30 in good health.

This chain links TRBV27 with TRBJ1-2; D is unresolved. Trimming removed 2 bases from V and 1 base from J, with 5 bases in between. Looked up from germline, CDR1 is MNHEY and CDR2 is SMNVEV (reference sequence). The CDR3 has 13 residues. CDR3 DNA: TGTGCCAGCAGTTTACGGATTAACTATGGCTACACCTTC. Translating it yields CASSLRINYGYTF.

This clone was observed a few times. The rearrangement uses TRBV15 and TRBJ2-3, with a tentative D call TRBD1 (5 bases). V shed 0 bases and J shed 2 bases, with 9 bases lying between them. From germline, CDR1 is LNHNV and CDR2 YYDKDF (reference sequence). The CDR3 has 15 amino acids. The DNA for the CDR3 is TGTGCCACCAGCAGAGAACGACAGAACACAGATACGCAGTATTTT. Amino acid sequence: CATSRERQNTDTQYF.

There are a few counts of this clone. The V and J genes are TRBV20-1 and TRBJ1-2, with TRBD1 as a possible D gene (5 bases). Germline V CDR1 and CDR2: DFQATT, SNEGSKA (reference sequence). V lost 0 bases to trimming and J lost 12 bases, with 8 bases between them. This CDR3 spans 10 amino acids. The CDR3 DNA sequence: TGCAGTGCTAGAGAGACAGCCCACACCTTC. It translates to CSARETAHTF.

This sequence joins TRBV20-1 and TRBJ1-2; D remains ambiguous. Germline V gives CDR1 DFQATT, CDR2 SNEGSKA (reference sequence). This CDR3 region has 11 residues. Trimming removed 7 bases at V and 4 bases at J, with 10 bases between. CDR3 residues: CSGRLAYGYTF. DNA for the CDR3: TGCAGTGGACGTTTAGCCTATGGCTACACCTTC.

The chain combines TRBV6-6 with TRBJ2-1; TRBD2 aligns across 9 bases. After removal of 4 bases from V and 4 bases from J, the junction contained 8 bases not matched to a gene. CDR1 is MNHNY and CDR2 is SVGAGI in the germline V gene (reference sequence). The CDR3 length is 16 residues. The CDR3: CASSFGSGSIYNEQFF. CDR3 nucleotide sequence: TGTGCCAGCAGTTTCGGTAGCGGGAGTATATACAATGAGCAGTTCTTC.

V gene TRBV5-6 combines with J gene TRBJ2-1; 7 bases agree with TRBD1. The CDR3 runs to 16 residues. V dropped 3 bases and J dropped 7; count of bases not matched to a gene: 13. The germline gives CDR1 SGHDT, CDR2 YYEEEE. The CDR3 sequence is CASSSSPLTGKNEQFF. The CDR3 nucleotides are TGTGCCAGCAGCTCCAGCCCTCTGACAGGGAAAAATGAGCAGTTCTTC.

The chain couples TRBV29-1 to TRBJ2-7, with D unclear. The V gene's germline CDR1 is SQVTM and CDR2 ANQGSEA. The CDR3 is 14 amino acids. V lost 0 bases, J lost 0 bases, and 9 bases lay in between. The CDR3: CSVEDTGFSYEQYF. Written as DNA, the CDR3 is TGCAGCGTTGAAGATACCGGGTTCTCCTACGAGCAGTACTTC.

This clone was recorded a few times. The V gene is TRBV4-1, the J gene TRBJ2-3; 7 bases agree with TRBD1. This CDR3 comprises 13 residues. V was pared by 5 bases and J by 4 bases, with 3 bases of the junction left unmatched. Germline V CDR1 and CDR2: MGHRA, YSYEKL. CDR3 bases: TGCGCCAGCAGCGGGCAGGGGGCAGATACGCAGTATTTT. Its protein is CASSGQGADTQYF.

This rearrangement joins TRBV29-1 to TRBJ2-3; D gene unclear. The CDR3 is 15 residues long. The germline V and J ends were trimmed by 0 bases and 3 bases, with 13 bases remaining between them. Germline V gene lookup returns CDR1 SQVTM and CDR2 ANQGSEA. The CDR3 DNA reads TGCAGCGTTGAAGAGGGCGTAGACGGTACAGATACGCAGTATTTT. It yields the protein CSVEEGVDGTDTQYF.

J is TRBJ1-2 and V is TRBV9; D is unclear. Per the germline V gene, CDR1 is SGDLS and CDR2 is YYNGEE. With 4 bases removed from V and 7 bases from J, the gap between germline ends came to 17 bases. CDR3 length: 14 amino acids. Here the CDR3 DNA reads TGTGCCAGCAGCTCCCAGAGGAGTCTATCTGGCTACACCTTC. Protein: CASSSQRSLSGYTF. Drawing the rest from reference TRBV9 and TRBJ1-2, the complete variable domain is DSGVTQTPKHLITATGQRVTLRCSPRSGDLSVYWYQQSLDQGLQFLIQYYNGEERAKGNILERFSAQQFPDLHSELNLSSLELGDSALYFCASSSQRSLSGYTFGSGTRLTVV.

V is TRBV7-2 and J is TRBJ2-1, with D possibly matching TRBD2 (6 bases). Germline CDR1 and CDR2: SGHTA and FQGNSA. The CDR3 runs 15 residues. V was pared by 6 bases and J by 2 bases, with 14 bases between. The CDR3 region is CASRRDFGAYNEQFF. The DNA of the CDR3 is TGTGCCAGCAGGAGGGACTTCGGAGCCTACAATGAGCAGTTCTTC.